There are many counts of the clone carrying this T cell receptor (beta chain). Its antigen is not identified. These data originate in a study of T cell repertoires in cytomegalovirus infection. TCRdb re-derived calls from the reads in MiXCR, one entry per CDR3 protein. Of fewer than 200,000 distinct CDR3 sequences detected, roughly 9.8% appear once; the ten largest clones hold around 4.4%. Broader study findings: HLA-C-restricted CMV-specific TCR beta clonotypes were dominant in the ex vivo response.

This CDR3 is built from 14 residues. Germline V gene sequence: CDR1 MNHEY, CDR2 SMNVEV (reference sequence). Trimming shortened V by 6 bases and J by 8 bases, and 17 bases separated the two germline ends. The sample consisted of PBMCs. This clonotype originated in a human donor in good health (CMV status not recorded). Some clones in this sample may be carry-over from other donors' samples. The V and J genes are TRBV27 and TRBJ2-1; D perhaps matches TRBD1 (5 bases). The CDR3 DNA reads as TGTGCCAGCAGGGGGCAGGGCAAGATACATGAGCAGTTCTTC. This sequence encodes CASRGQGKIHEQFF.